One and the same sample provided the 4 T cell receptor beta chains below, sequenced in a study of T cells in Graves' hyperthyroidism and ophthalmopathy (dated by TCRdb to between 2018 and 2021). The library came from multiplex PCR. The instrument was an Illumina HiSeq 2000. Amplification of TCR beta CDR3 regions was carried out from RNA transcripts. For the first round of RT-PCR on the TCR CDR3, the HTBI primer set was used together with the Qiagen OneStep RT-PCR kit. TCRdb reanalyzed the raw reads on its own, using fastp at Q25 for trimming and MiXCR for clone calling, and kept in-frame beta chains. Entries that share a CDR3 protein sequence are merged under the most common genes and DNA. Here the sample has about 380,000 distinct CDR3 sequences; approximately 15% occur a single time. Jointly, the top ten make up roughly 11% of the sample. Sequenced sample: blood. These receptors all stem from a woman aged 55-70 years with Graves' hyperthyroidism.

This clonotype appeared many times. Relative to the germline gene, one junction end is altered; a read error may explain this. The V and J genes are TRBV11-2 and TRBJ1-4; D is possibly TRBD1 (6 bases). Germline V gene data show CDR1 as SGHAT and CDR2 as FQNNGV. CDR3 length equals 14 residues. The CDR3 DNA reads TGCGCCAGCAGCTTGGGACAAGGGAATGAAAAACTGTTTTTT. It yields the protein CASSLGQGNEKLFF. Combining the CDR3 with reference TRBV11-2 and TRBJ1-4 gives the whole variable domain EAGVAQSPRYKIIEKRQSVAFWCNPISGHATLYWYQQILGQGPKLLIQFQNNGVVDDSQLPKDRFSAERLKGVDSTLKIQPAKLEDSAVYLCASSLGQGNEKLFFGSGTQLSVL.

There are many counts of this clonotype. V usage is TRBV30 and J usage is TRBJ2-3; TRBD2 might be the D (6 bases). CDR3 length: 17 amino acids. V was trimmed by 1 base and J by 2 bases, leaving 19 bases between them. Germline loops: CDR1 GTSNPN, CDR2 SVGIG (reference sequence). The CDR3 DNA is TGTGCCTGGAGTGATCGGCCGGGACTCTCGACCACAGATACGCAGTATTTT. This translates into CAWSDRPGLSTTDTQYF.

This clonotype was detected many times. V gene TRBV20-1 combines with J gene TRBJ2-5; 9 bases match TRBD1. This CDR3 is 17 amino acids long. Germline trimming cut 0 bases from V and 6 bases from J; bases unmatched to any gene: 14. Germline V gives CDR1 DFQATT, CDR2 SNEGSKA (reference sequence). The CDR3 is CSARDPLTGGIEQTQYF. CDR3 in DNA: TGCAGTGCTAGAGATCCTCTGACAGGGGGTATAGAACAGACCCAGTACTTC.

This clonotype was counted only a few times. The chain carries TRBV6-1 and TRBJ2-7; D is undetermined. Trimming took 11 bases from V and 5 from J, leaving 19 bases between them. The CDR3 covers 13 residues. CDR1 is MNHNS, CDR2 SASEGT, per germline. The CDR3 region is CAASKAFGNEQYF. The CDR3 nucleotides read TGTGCCGCCAGCAAGGCCTTTGGGAACGAGCAGTACTTC.